The T cell receptor beta chain under discussion was sequenced for a study of response to subunit inactivated influenza vaccine. Study observations and caveats: There was a suggestion from the authors that each seasonal influenza vaccination recruits few new T cells.

TCRdb itself ran the RT-PCR reads through MiXCR, one entry per CDR3 protein. Of 650,000 or so distinct CDR3 sequences listed, about 15% are singletons. This clonotype came up a few times. Its antigen is currently unknown. The CDR3 contains 17 residues. V dropped 0 bases and J dropped 3 bases, with 15 bases sitting between them. From germline, CDR1 is LGHNA and CDR2 YNFKEQ. The sequenced sample was PBMCs from blood, obtained 14 to 15 days before vaccination. The clonotype was recovered from a man aged 45-65 years who received an inactivated influenza vaccine. This rearrangement joins TRBV4-2 to TRBJ2-1; possibly TRBD2 for D (6 bases). Written as DNA, the CDR3 is TGTGCCAGCAGCCAAGAGGGCGATCTAGCGATCTACAATGAGCAGTTCTTC. It codes for CASSQEGDLAIYNEQFF.